Each of the 27 T cell receptor beta chains below was sequenced from the same sample in a study of shared clonotypes between healthy human individuals. Clones were read by immunoSEQ multiplex PCR, and TCRdb kept only the in-frame ones, dropping some. The table lists a few million clones, just over 90% of them singletons, with under 0.45% in the top ten. The material sequenced was naive CD4+ T cells from PBMCs. Subset given: CD45RA+ positively selected. The receptors shown here come from a man aged 18 to 29 in good health. Some clones in this sample may be carry-over from other donors' samples.

Turning to this clone: At the DNA level, this CDR3 is encoded by other sequences in the same sample as well. The V call is TRBV5-1, the J call TRBJ2-3; D is unclear. The germline V gene encodes CDR1 SGHRS and CDR2 YFSETQ. This CDR3 comprises 14 residues. The ends were cut back, 0 bases at V and 0 bases at J, with 5 bases in the middle. The CDR3 coding sequence is TGCGCCAGCAGCTTGGCCGGCAGCACAGATACGCAGTATTTT. This sequence encodes CASSLAGSTDTQYF.

This clone turned up a few times. The gene calls are TRBV9 and TRBJ2-2, with D possibly being TRBD1 (6 bases). The ends were cut back, 0 bases at V and 4 bases at J, with 10 bases in the middle. Germline V CDR1 and CDR2: SGDLS, YYNGEE. The CDR3 is 15 residues long. In nucleotides, the CDR3 is TGTGCCAGCAGCGTAGAAGGGGGATCCACCGGGGAGCTGTTTTTT. This encodes CASSVEGGSTGELFF.

CDR3 amino acids: CASSFLAGDEQFF. As DNA, the CDR3 is TGCGCCAGCAGCTTCCTAGCGGGAGATGAGCAGTTCTTC. The chain employs TRBV5-1 and TRBJ2-1; 10 bases map to TRBD2. The CDR3 consists of 13 residues. Germline V gene lookup returns CDR1 SGHRS and CDR2 YFSETQ. The J segment lost 8 bases and the V segment lost 2 bases, leaving 1 base of the junction unmatched.

The V and J genes are TRBV7-9 and TRBJ2-7; D not resolved. CDR1 SEHNR and CDR2 FQNEAQ come from the germline V gene (reference sequence). The CDR3 consists of 13 residues. V was shortened by 3 bases and J by 2 bases, with 8 bases between the two germline ends. CDR3 coding DNA: TGTGCCAGCAGCTTCCTCAGTACCTACGAGCAGTACTTC. Translating it yields CASSFLSTYEQYF.

The V and J genes are TRBV23-1 and TRBJ2-5; 9 bases match TRBD1. TRBV23-1 is marked as an open reading frame, function uncertain. The CDR3 runs to 16 residues. With 8 bases clipped from V and 3 bases from J, the junction kept 13 bases outside the gene matches. In DNA form, the CDR3 reads TGCGCCAGCGGTGCCGGGACAGGGCGTGTTGAAGAGACCCAGTACTTC. Amino acid sequence: CASGAGTGRVEETQYF.

This chain links TRBV7-2 with TRBJ1-3; D possibly corresponds to TRBD1 (6 bases). V lost 4 bases and J 1 base, leaving 11 bases between the germline ends. This CDR3 spans 15 amino acids. CDR1 SGHTA and CDR2 FQGNSA come from the germline V gene. The chain's CDR3 is CASSSGQSSGNTIYF. DNA of the CDR3: TGTGCCAGCAGCTCAGGACAGTCATCTGGAAACACCATATATTTT.

The V and J genes are TRBV15 and TRBJ2-7; D gene unclear. Deletions cut 3 bases from V and 1 base from J, with 16 bases between. Germline assignment: CDR1 LNHNV and CDR2 YYDKDF (reference sequence). The CDR3 contains 16 residues. The CDR3 is CATSSPLRADSYEQYF. The CDR3 DNA sequence: TGTGCCACCAGCAGCCCCCTTCGGGCCGATTCCTACGAGCAGTACTTC.

The chain has TRBV29-1 and TRBJ1-2; a weak D match, TRBD1 (6 bases). CDR3 length: 15 residues. In germline, CDR1 is SQVTM, CDR2 ANQGSEA. V lost 6 bases and J lost 8, with 25 bases in between. CDR3 protein: CSVLGTIWYGGGYTF. In DNA, the CDR3 is TGCAGCGTACTAGGGACAATCTGGTACGGCGGCGGCTACACCTTC.

The CDR3 sequence: CASSESGGTNTGELFF. The CDR3 region has the DNA TGTGCCAGCAGTGAGTCAGGGGGCACGAACACCGGGGAGCTGTTTTTT. V gene TRBV2 combines with J gene TRBJ2-2, with 8 bases fitting TRBD1. Trimming took 3 bases from V and 0 from J; bases not matched to a gene: 3. CDR1 is SNHLY, CDR2 FYNNEI, per germline. The CDR3 sequence is 16 residues long.

For this clone: The sample contains more than one DNA sequence encoding this CDR3. The V call is TRBV2, the J call TRBJ1-1, with a possible D match to TRBD1 (5 bases). With 7 bases removed from V and 1 base from J, the gap between germline ends came to 10 bases. The CDR3 contains 13 residues. Germline assignment: CDR1 SNHLY and CDR2 FYNNEI. CDR3 sequence (DNA): TGTGCCAGCACCCTTACAGGGAACACTGAAGCTTTCTTT. Translated: CASTLTGNTEAFF.

The chain uses TRBV6-1 and TRBJ1-5; 8 positions agree with TRBD1. The CDR3 has 15 amino acids. The V gene's germline CDR1 is MNHNS and CDR2 SASEGT. The V gene end was trimmed by 9 bases and the J gene end by 2 bases; junction bases not matched to a gene: 9. The CDR3 DNA follows: TGTGCCAGTCTTACCCAGGGGGCAGGCAATCAGCCCCAGCATTTT. Translated: CASLTQGAGNQPQHF.

The J gene is TRBJ2-3, the V gene TRBV5-1; tentative D call: TRBD2 (5 bases). The germline V and J ends were trimmed by 0 bases and 0 bases, with 11 bases remaining between them. The germline CDR1 and CDR2 sequences are SGHRS and YFSETQ. CDR3 length: 16 amino acids. CDR3 bases: TGCGCCAGCAGCTTGGGCGGCGGGTCTAGCACAGATACGCAGTATTTT. This encodes CASSLGGGSSTDTQYF.

V gene TRBV18 combines with J gene TRBJ2-7; TRBD1 matches at 11 bases. This CDR3 is 15 amino acids long. Trimming at V came to 4 bases and at J to 3 bases, leaving 5 bases not matched to a gene. The germline gives CDR1 KGHSH, CDR2 LQKENI. The CDR3: CASSRPGQGDYEQYF. The DNA for the CDR3 is TGTGCCAGCTCACGCCCGGGACAGGGGGACTACGAGCAGTACTTC.

A note on this clone: In the same sample, other DNA sequences code for this CDR3. This sequence joins TRBV7-9 and TRBJ1-2; D perhaps matches TRBD1 (6 bases). The germline gives CDR1 SEHNR, CDR2 FQNEAQ (reference sequence). The CDR3 is made up of 13 amino acids. The V gene lost 3 bases and the J gene lost 1 base, with 6 bases spanning the gap. The CDR3 loop reads CASSLDSNYGYTF. The CDR3 nucleotides are TGTGCCAGCAGCTTGGACAGTAACTATGGCTACACCTTC.

A note on this clone: The sample carries other DNA sequences with the same CDR3. V and J are TRBV9 and TRBJ1-5, with no clear D. The germline V and J ends were trimmed by 0 bases and 6 bases, with 13 bases remaining between them. The CDR3 sequence is 15 residues long. Germline CDR1 is SGDLS and CDR2 is YYNGEE. The CDR3 is CASSVDGQGSQPQHF. CDR3 DNA: TGTGCCAGCAGCGTAGACGGGCAAGGTAGTCAGCCCCAGCATTTT.

The rearrangement joins TRBV7-8 to TRBJ2-3; possibly TRBD1 or TRBD2 for D (5 bases each). The CDR3 covers 15 residues. In germline, CDR1 is SGHVS, CDR2 FQNEAQ. V shed 5 bases and J shed 5 bases, with 17 bases lying between them. The CDR3 region has the DNA TGTGCCAGCAGCCCCCTAGGGACCCCGGGAGATACGCAGTATTTT. Amino acid sequence: CASSPLGTPGDTQYF.

This clone was seen a single time. V is TRBV5-1 and J is TRBJ2-7; D may be TRBD2 (6 bases). The CDR3 runs to 14 residues. Germline lookup yields CDR1 SGHRS and CDR2 YFSETQ. V lost 6 bases and J lost 6, with 19 bases in between. The CDR3 is CASIPKGWGGEQYF. CDR3 bases: TGCGCCAGCATACCTAAGGGGTGGGGAGGCGAGCAGTACTTC.

This chain uses TRBV10-1 with TRBJ2-7; D is possibly TRBD2 (5 bases). The CDR3 totals 16 residues. The V end was cut by 6 bases, the J end by 0 bases, with 18 bases between. CDR1 is WNHNN, CDR2 SYGVQD, per germline (reference sequence). The CDR3 reads CASSRSGGPASYEQYF. CDR3 DNA sequence: TGCGCCAGCAGCCGGAGCGGAGGCCCTGCCTCCTACGAGCAGTACTTC.

V is TRBV7-2 and J is TRBJ2-2; maybe TRBD2 (5 bases). The CDR3 has 15 amino acids. Germline CDR1 and CDR2: SGHTA and FQGNSA. V dropped 0 bases and J dropped 7 bases, with 12 bases sitting between them. This CDR3 reads CASSLAPGSGGELFF. The CDR3 coding sequence is TGTGCCAGCAGCTTAGCGCCGGGGTCCGGCGGGGAGCTGTTTTTT.

The rearrangement joins TRBV5-6 to TRBJ2-7; maybe TRBD2 (5 bases). Between the trimmed V and J ends, which lost 3 bases and 4 bases, there was a span of 11 bases. The CDR3 length is 13 residues. CDR1 SGHDT and CDR2 YYEEEE come from the germline V gene. CDR3 sequence: CASSWAWEYEQYF. In DNA form, the CDR3 reads TGTGCCAGCAGCTGGGCCTGGGAGTACGAGCAGTACTTC.

This chain uses TRBV6-1 with TRBJ1-5, with a possible D match to TRBD1 (6 bases). The germline V gene has CDR1 MNHNS and CDR2 SASEGT. Trimming removed 7 bases from V and 0 bases from J, with 10 bases in between. The CDR3 sequence is 14 residues long. CDR3 sequence reads: CASNRAYSNQPQHF. CDR3 DNA: TGTGCCAGCAACAGGGCATATAGCAATCAGCCCCAGCATTTT.

Turning to this clone: Distinct nucleotide sequences in the sample also encode this CDR3. The genes are TRBV5-4 and TRBJ2-5; 13 nucleotides line up with TRBD2. There are 15 residues in the CDR3. The germline gives CDR1 SGHNT, CDR2 YYREEE (reference sequence). Trimming at V came to 1 base and at J to 5 bases, leaving 2 bases not matched to a gene. The CDR3 sequence is CASSLKLAGGETQYF. CDR3 nucleotides: TGTGCCAGCAGCTTGAAACTAGCGGGAGGGGAGACCCAGTACTTC.

A note on this clone: Other DNA sequences in the same sample also yield this CDR3. This chain uses TRBV5-4 with TRBJ2-7; D is possibly TRBD2 (5 bases). Trimming removed 0 bases at V and 1 base at J, with 8 bases between. The germline V gene encodes CDR1 SGHNT and CDR2 YYREEE (reference sequence). The CDR3 extends over 14 amino acids. The CDR3: CASSLGGSSYEQYF. The DNA of the CDR3 is TGTGCCAGCAGCTTGGGAGGGTCTTCCTACGAGCAGTACTTC.

The chain employs TRBV15 and TRBJ2-3; D is perhaps TRBD1 (5 bases). Trimming stripped 1 base from V and 6 bases from J, with 11 bases between. The CDR3 covers 14 residues. Germline values: CDR1 LNHNV, CDR2 YYDKDF (reference sequence). CDR3 sequence reads: CATSRVGVSDTQYF. The DNA for the CDR3 is TGTGCCACCAGCAGAGTAGGGGTATCGGATACGCAGTATTTT. The full variable domain, its missing parts supplied by reference TRBV15 and TRBJ2-3, is DAMVIQNPRYQVTQFGKPVTLSCSQTLNHNVMYWYQQKSSQAPKLLFHYYDKDFNNEADTPDNFQSRRPNTSFCFLDIRSPGLGDTAMYLCATSRVGVSDTQYFGPGTRLTVL.

This rearrangement joins TRBV6-4 to TRBJ1-1, with 10 bases lining up with TRBD1. J lost 9 bases, V lost 4 bases, and 5 bases had no gene match. The germline CDR1 and CDR2 sequences are MRHNA and SNTAGT. CDR3 length: 13 amino acids. Written as DNA, the CDR3 is TGTGCCAGCAGTGCCCGACAGGGGGCACAAGCTTTCTTT. Residues: CASSARQGAQAFF.

This rearrangement joins TRBV5-1 to TRBJ2-1; D gene unclear. Trimming left V 4 bases short and J 4 bases short, with 12 bases between. This CDR3 region has 14 residues. Germline V gene lookup returns CDR1 SGHRS and CDR2 YFSETQ. CDR3 sequence reads: CASSPPEAYNEQFF. CDR3 sequence (DNA): TGCGCCAGCAGCCCCCCTGAGGCTTACAATGAGCAGTTCTTC.

The chain recombines TRBV30 with TRBJ1-1; 8 positions match TRBD1. V trimming: 1 base; J trimming: 4 bases; junction bases outside the gene matches: 2. Germline V gene lookup returns CDR1 GTSNPN and CDR2 SVGIG (reference sequence). The CDR3 covers 13 residues. The CDR3 protein is CAWSATGGTEAFF. The CDR3 bases are TGTGCCTGGAGTGCTACAGGGGGCACTGAAGCTTTCTTT.